This T cell receptor beta chain was sequenced in a study of shared clonotypes between healthy human individuals. Using immunoSEQ multiplex PCR, the repertoire was profiled, and TCRdb retains in-frame clones only, with some absent. Of 75,000 to 100,000 clones listed, roughly 45% were seen once; the top ten hold about 15%. The V end was cut by 0 bases, the J end by 8 bases, with 14 bases between. This CDR3 has 14 residues. Germline V CDR1 and CDR2: SQVTM, ANQGSEA. This receptor was identified in a middle-aged woman in good health. Some clones in this sample may be carry-over from other donors' samples. The gene calls are TRBV29-1 and TRBJ2-1; D remains ambiguous. Sequenced material: PBMCs. This CDR3 reads CSVEETTPDDEQFF. DNA of the CDR3: TGCAGCGTTGAAGAGACCACCCCCGACGATGAGCAGTTCTTC.